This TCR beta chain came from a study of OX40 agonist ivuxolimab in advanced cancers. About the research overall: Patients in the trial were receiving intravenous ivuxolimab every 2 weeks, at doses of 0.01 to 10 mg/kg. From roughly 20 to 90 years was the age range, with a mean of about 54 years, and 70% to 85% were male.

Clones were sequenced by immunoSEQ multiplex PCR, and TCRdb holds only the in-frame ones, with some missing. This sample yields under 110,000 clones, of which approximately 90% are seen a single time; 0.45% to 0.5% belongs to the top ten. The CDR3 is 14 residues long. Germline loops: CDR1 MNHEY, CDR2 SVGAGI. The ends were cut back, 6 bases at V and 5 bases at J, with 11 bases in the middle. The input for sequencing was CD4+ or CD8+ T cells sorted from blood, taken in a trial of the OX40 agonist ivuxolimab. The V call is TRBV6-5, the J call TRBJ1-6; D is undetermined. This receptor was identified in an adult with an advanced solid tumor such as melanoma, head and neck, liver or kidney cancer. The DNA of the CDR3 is TGTGCCAGCAGACGTGACGGGGATAATTCACCCCTCCACTTT. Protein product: CASRRDGDNSPLHF.